The clone carrying this TCR beta chain was observed a handful of times. Germline CDR1 is SGDLS and CDR2 is YYNGEE. Unmatched junction bases numbered 9, after V lost 1 base and J lost 6 bases. The CDR3 covers 15 residues. Data came from immunoSEQ multiplex PCR; TCRdb stores just in-frame clones and leaves some out. The sample lists about 310,000 clones, around nine tenths seen once, with 1% in the top ten. The sample belongs to a study of blood T cell repertoires in COVID-19. Study details: From T cells, B-cell-depleted T cells, or PBMCs came the material, which was cDNA or gDNA.

The sequence came from a man over 45 with active or convalescent COVID-19. Sequenced material: peripheral blood. This chain connects TRBV9 to TRBJ2-7; TRBD1 matches 8 bases. The CDR3, as DNA: TGTGCCAGCAGCGTAAGGGGGGACAGGTTCGCCGAGCAGTACTTC. As protein: CASSVRGDRFAEQYF.